The source of this T cell receptor beta chain is a study of breast tumors, draining lymph nodes, adjacent tissues. Breast cancer patients provided tissue from their axillary draining lymph nodes. One entry per CDR3 protein, called by TCRdb with MiXCR from the multiplex PCR reads. The sample records 200,000 to 250,000 distinct CDR3 sequences, nearly 35% being singletons. Study-wide results and limits: Luminal-like breast cancer showed significantly greater tumor-nontumor repertoire similarity than basal-like breast cancer did. That most tumor T cells come from lymph nodes remained unproven. The data were judged consistent with most tumor T cells coming from lymph node and expanding in tumor.

CDR1 is MNHNY and CDR2 is SVGAGI in the germline V gene (reference sequence). The trim removed 6 bases at V and 6 bases at J, leaving 7 bases unmatched. This CDR3 is 14 amino acids long. This clonotype was counted ten times or more. The antigen remains unidentified. Sequenced material: axillary lymph node tissue. The chain couples TRBV6-6 to TRBJ2-1, with TRBD1 identical over 8 bases. The origin of this receptor is a female donor with breast cancer. Some clones in this sample may be carry-over from other donors' samples. The CDR3 region has the DNA TGTGCCAGCAGAGAACACAGGGGGAGCAATGAGCAGTTCTTC. Amino acid sequence: CASREHRGSNEQFF.